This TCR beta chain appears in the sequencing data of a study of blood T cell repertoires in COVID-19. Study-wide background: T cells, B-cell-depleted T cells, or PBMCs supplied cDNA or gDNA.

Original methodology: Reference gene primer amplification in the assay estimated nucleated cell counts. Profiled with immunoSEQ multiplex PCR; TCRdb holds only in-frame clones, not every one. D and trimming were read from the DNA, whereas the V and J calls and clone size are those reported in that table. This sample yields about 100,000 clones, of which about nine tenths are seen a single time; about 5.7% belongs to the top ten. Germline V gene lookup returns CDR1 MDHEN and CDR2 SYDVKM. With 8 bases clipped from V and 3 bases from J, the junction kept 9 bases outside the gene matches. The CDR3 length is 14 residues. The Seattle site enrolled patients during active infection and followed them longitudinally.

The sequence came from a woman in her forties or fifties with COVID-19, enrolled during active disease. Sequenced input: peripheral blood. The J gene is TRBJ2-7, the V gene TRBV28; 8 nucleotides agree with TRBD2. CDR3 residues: CASPPRGGNYEQYF. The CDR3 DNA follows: TGTGCCAGCCCCCCTCGGGGGGGGAACTACGAGCAGTACTTC.